Following are 17 T cell receptor beta chains from one sample sequenced in a study of cytomegalovirus exposure and HLA in healthy donors. The PCR had 60 Vbeta and 13 Jbeta primers. Some clones are missing from TCRdb's copy, which holds only in-frame ones; the method was immunoSEQ multiplex PCR. The sample has 200,000 to 250,000 clones. The material sequenced was PBMCs. These receptors came from a woman aged 25 to 39 in good health and CMV-seropositive.

The chain links TRBV30 to TRBJ1-4; D might be TRBD1 (6 bases). Germline loops: CDR1 GTSNPN, CDR2 SVGIG (reference sequence). This CDR3 has 17 amino acids. The V end was cut by 4 bases, the J end by 0 bases, with 18 bases between. Written as DNA, the CDR3 is TGTGCCTGGACCCTCGGGACACTAGTTGCAACTAATGAAAAACTGTTTTTT. This gives the protein CAWTLGTLVATNEKLFF. The full variable domain, its missing parts supplied by reference TRBV30 and TRBJ1-4, is SQTIHQWPATLVQPVGSPLSLECTVEGTSNPNLYWYRQAAGRGLQLLFYSVGIGQISSEVPQNLSASRPQDRQFILSSKKLLLSDSGFYLCAWTLGTLVATNEKLFFGSGTQLSVL.

J is TRBJ2-6 and V is TRBV5-1; D is perhaps TRBD2 (6 bases). Germline CDR1 SGHRS, CDR2 YFSETQ. The V end lost 1 base, the J end lost 0 bases, and 14 bases lay between the germline ends. The CDR3 has 18 residues. The CDR3: CASSLSGDANSGANVLTF. CDR3 DNA: TGCGCCAGCAGCTTGTCGGGGGACGCTAACTCTGGGGCCAACGTCCTGACTTTC.

The DNA for the CDR3 is TGTGCCAGTAGGGACAGGGGGCAAGAGACCCAGTACTTC. Its protein is CASRDRGQETQYF. V gene TRBV27 combines with J gene TRBJ2-5; 11 bases are shared with TRBD1. The CDR3 has 13 amino acids. V lost 9 bases and J lost 2; bases outside the gene matches: 2. CDR1 and CDR2 from the germline V gene are MNHEY and SMNVEV (reference sequence).

The chain employs TRBV19 and TRBJ2-2, with 8 bases fitting TRBD2. Germline CDR1 reads LNHDA; CDR2 reads SQIVND (reference sequence). The CDR3 is made up of 17 amino acids. J gave up 3 bases and V 6 bases, and 12 bases lay outside the gene matches. CDR3 sequence (DNA): TGTGCCAGTAGGGCAGGAGGGACGGGAGGGGACACCGGGGAGCTGTTTTTT. Translated: CASRAGGTGGDTGELFF.

The V gene is TRBV28, the J gene TRBJ2-7; 9 bases fit TRBD2. Trimming took 6 bases from V and 4 from J; bases not matched to a gene: 10. The CDR3 consists of 15 residues. Germline CDR1 is MDHEN and CDR2 is SYDVKM. The CDR3, as DNA: TGTGCCAGCAGATTTAGCGGGAGCCTGGATTACGAGCAGTACTTC. Translation: CASRFSGSLDYEQYF.

This chain joins TRBV27 and TRBJ2-5; no reliable D call. Germline CDR1 and CDR2: MNHEY and SMNVEV (reference sequence). There are 13 residues in the CDR3. Trimming removed 6 bases at V and 3 bases at J, with 11 bases between. In nucleotides, the CDR3 is TGTGCCAGCAGAAGACTGCAGAAAGAGACCCAGTACTTC. It encodes CASRRLQKETQYF.

Comment on this clone: The identical CDR3 is also encoded by other nucleotide sequences in the sample. The chain couples TRBV5-1 to TRBJ2-7; the match to TRBD1 covers 7 bases. The V gene end was trimmed by 0 bases and the J gene end by 7 bases; junction bases not matched to a gene: 1. The CDR3 is 12 residues long. CDR1 is SGHRS and CDR2 is YFSETQ in the germline V gene. The CDR3 loop reads CASSLGQGEQYF. Here the CDR3 DNA reads TGCGCCAGCAGCTTGGGACAGGGAGAGCAGTACTTC.

The chain employs TRBV6-1 and TRBJ2-7; D is undetermined. The CDR3 consists of 12 residues. Germline V gives CDR1 MNHNS, CDR2 SASEGT. V was clipped by 7 bases and J by 0 bases, with 7 bases between them. CDR3: CASTNNSYEQYF. The DNA for the CDR3 is TGTGCCAGCACCAACAACTCCTACGAGCAGTACTTC.

This chain uses TRBV7-2 with TRBJ2-7; 8 bases match TRBD2. CDR1 is SGHTA, CDR2 FQGNSA, per germline. CDR3 length: 16 residues. Germline trimming cut 7 bases from V and 3 bases from J; bases unmatched to any gene: 14. CDR3 in DNA: TGTGCCAGCATTCCTGGGAGCGGGAGCCCGATCTACGAGCAGTACTTC. Amino acid sequence: CASIPGSGSPIYEQYF.

This chain connects TRBV5-1 to TRBJ2-7; TRBD2 aligns across 10 bases. Per germline, CDR1 SGHRS and CDR2 YFSETQ. This CDR3 is 15 amino acids long. The J segment lost 3 bases and the V segment lost 3 bases, leaving 6 bases of the junction unmatched. The CDR3 reads CASSSISGGNYEQYF. The CDR3 bases are TGCGCCAGCAGCTCGATTAGCGGGGGGAACTACGAGCAGTACTTC. The variable domain in full, completed from reference TRBV5-1 and TRBJ2-7, reads KAGVTQTPRYLIKTRGQQVTLSCSPISGHRSVSWYQQTPGQGLQFLFEYFSETQRNKGNFPGRFSGRQFSNSRSEMNVSTLELGDSALYLCASSSISGGNYEQYFGPGTRLTVT.

The chain employs TRBV5-1 and TRBJ2-7; no clear D. This CDR3 region has 15 residues. CDR1 and CDR2 (germline): SGHRS, YFSETQ. Trimming pared 0 bases from V and 4 bases from J, leaving 14 bases between. The CDR3 sequence: CASSLDPGVSYEQYF. CDR3 DNA sequence: TGCGCCAGCAGCTTGGACCCCGGAGTGAGTTACGAGCAGTACTTC. The entire variable domain, with the rest obtained from reference TRBV5-1 and TRBJ2-7, is as follows: KAGVTQTPRYLIKTRGQQVTLSCSPISGHRSVSWYQQTPGQGLQFLFEYFSETQRNKGNFPGRFSGRQFSNSRSEMNVSTLELGDSALYLCASSLDPGVSYEQYFGPGTRLTVT.

The V and J genes are TRBV5-5 and TRBJ2-5, with D tentatively TRBD1 (5 bases). V was pared by 5 bases and J by 9 bases, with 23 bases between. Germline CDR1 and CDR2: SGHKS and YYEKEE (reference sequence). CDR3 size: 15 residues. CDR3 amino acids: CASRPTQAPGSAQYF. CDR3 nucleotide sequence: TGTGCCAGCAGACCCACACAGGCCCCAGGGTCGGCCCAGTACTTC.

The V gene is TRBV18, the J gene TRBJ1-6; a possible D gene is TRBD1 (5 bases). The CDR3 is 14 amino acids. The germline gives CDR1 KGHSH, CDR2 LQKENI. V lost 3 bases, J lost 9 bases, and 12 bases lay in between. CDR3 residues: CASSPRGAGSPLHF. Written as DNA, the CDR3 is TGTGCCAGCTCACCTAGGGGCGCCGGTTCACCCCTCCACTTT.

The chain couples TRBV5-4 to TRBJ2-1; 15 bases are shared with TRBD2. CDR3 length: 18 amino acids. V was clipped by 4 bases and J by 1 base; unmatched bases: 6. Germline values: CDR1 SGHNT, CDR2 YYREEE (reference sequence). CDR3 protein: CASSRTSGGASSYNEQFF. In DNA, the CDR3 is TGTGCCAGCAGCCGGACTAGCGGGGGGGCATCTTCCTACAATGAGCAGTTCTTC.

V and J are TRBV28 and TRBJ2-3, with a weak D call TRBD2 (5 bases). The germline V and J ends were trimmed by 3 bases and 9 bases, with 13 bases remaining between them. The CDR3 loop spans 13 amino acids. In germline, CDR1 is MDHEN, CDR2 SYDVKM. CDR3 bases: TGTGCCAGCAGTTTCCTTGGACTTTTCACGCAGTATTTT. It encodes CASSFLGLFTQYF.

The rearrangement uses TRBV11-2 and TRBJ2-5; 8 nucleotides line up with TRBD1. The J call may be incorrect, as the DNA end agrees better with TRBJ2-7. Looked up from germline, CDR1 is SGHAT and CDR2 is FQNNGV. This CDR3 is built from 16 residues. This CDR3 is CASSPSPGQGAREQYF. The CDR3, as DNA: TGTGCCAGCAGCCCCAGCCCCGGGCAGGGGGCGCGCGAGCAGTACTTC.

The DNA for the CDR3 is TGCGCCAGCAGCCCCGAGGGTTCGGGTGGCTACACCTTC. Protein sequence: CASSPEGSGGYTF. The rearrangement joins TRBV5-1 to TRBJ1-2, with no clear D. The length of the CDR3 is 13 residues. Germline V CDR1 and CDR2: SGHRS, YFSETQ. Trimming shortened V by 4 bases and J by 7 bases, and 14 bases separated the two germline ends.